A selection of T cell receptor beta chains follows, all from one sample in a study of CD8 T cells in Susac syndrome. From the immunoSEQ multiplex PCR reads, TCRdb called clonotypes with MiXCR, one entry per CDR3 protein. The sample lists 150,000 to 200,000 distinct CDR3 sequences; around 95% were seen once. The material sequenced was CD8+ T cells from PBMCs. The receptors here all came from a human donor with multiple sclerosis. CDR3s include the opening cysteine and the closing phenylalanine or tryptophan. D genes are given only for firm matches. The size entry is marked missing in some rows and otherwise reads once, few, many or a size class.

V gene: TRBV11-2
D gene: NA
clone size: NA
J gene: TRBJ1-2
CDR3 DNA: TGTGCCAGCAGCTTAGGGGTCGGCTTCTATGGCTACACCTTC
CDR3 protein: CASSLGVGFYGYTF

V gene: TRBV29-1
D gene: NA
clone size: NA
J gene: TRBJ2-3
CDR3 DNA: TGCAGCGTTGACCTGGCCCGCACAGATACGCAGTATTTT
CDR3 protein: CSVDLARTDTQYF

V gene: TRBV2
D gene: TRBD1
clone size: NA
J gene: TRBJ2-5
CDR3 DNA: TGTGCCAGCACTCCCGGGACAGGGGGCTTGGAGACCCAGTACTTC
CDR3 protein: CASTPGTGGLETQYF

V gene: TRBV4-1
D gene: NA
clone size: NA
J gene: TRBJ2-7
CDR3 DNA: TGCGCCAGCAGCCCAACCGGCCTAGCAACCTACGAGCAGTACTTC
CDR3 protein: CASSPTGLATYEQYF

V gene: TRBV2
D gene: NA
clone size: once
J gene: TRBJ1-1
CDR3 DNA: TGTGCCAGCAGTCGTTCTTTTGTAGGTAGGGACACTGAAGCTTTCTTT
CDR3 protein: CASSRSFVGRDTEAFF

V gene: TRBV20-1
D gene: TRBD2
clone size: NA
J gene: TRBJ2-5
CDR3 DNA: TGCAGTGCTAGAGATGAACAGCGACTAGCGGAGTACTTC
CDR3 protein: CSARDEQRLAEYF

V gene: TRBV20-1
D gene: NA
clone size: NA
J gene: TRBJ2-1
CDR3 DNA: TGCAGTGTTACGCAGGGGAATGAGCAGTTCTTC
CDR3 protein: CSVTQGNEQFF

V gene: TRBV20-1
D gene: NA
clone size: NA
J gene: TRBJ2-7
CDR3 DNA: TGCAGTGCTCAACCGAGGGTTTTAGGGGATACCTACGAGCAGTACTTC
CDR3 protein: CSAQPRVLGDTYEQYF

V gene: TRBV12-3/TRBV12-4
D gene: NA
clone size: NA
J gene: TRBJ1-2
CDR3 DNA: TGTGCCAGCAGGGACGAGGGGGGCCCACCTAACTATGGCTACACCTTC
CDR3 protein: CASRDEGGPPNYGYTF

V gene: TRBV29-1
D gene: NA
clone size: NA
J gene: TRBJ2-7
CDR3 DNA: TGCAGCGTTCACAGGGACTACGAGCAGTACTTC
CDR3 protein: CSVHRDYEQYF

V gene: TRBV7-9
D gene: NA
clone size: NA
J gene: TRBJ1-1
CDR3 DNA: TGTGCCAGCAGCTTGGACGGTGATTCGAACACTGAAGCTTTCTTT
CDR3 protein: CASSLDGDSNTEAFF

V gene: TRBV6-5
D gene: NA
clone size: NA
J gene: TRBJ1-4
CDR3 DNA: TGTGCCAGCAGTTACTCCCTGGACGAAAAACTGTTTTTT
CDR3 protein: CASSYSLDEKLFF

V gene: TRBV7-9
D gene: TRBD1
clone size: NA
J gene: TRBJ1-2
CDR3 DNA: TGTGCCAGCAGCTCCGACAGGGGATTGGGCTACACCTTC
CDR3 protein: CASSSDRGLGYTF

V gene: TRBV5-1
D gene: NA
clone size: NA
J gene: TRBJ2-7
CDR3 DNA: TGCGCCAGCAGCTTGGTGGCCCACGAGCAGTACTTC
CDR3 protein: CASSLVAHEQYF

V gene: TRBV15
D gene: NA
clone size: NA
J gene: TRBJ1-5
CDR3 DNA: TGTGCCACCAGCAGAGATTCAGGGGTCCAGCCCCAGCATTTT
CDR3 protein: CATSRDSGVQPQHF

V gene: TRBV15
D gene: TRBD1
clone size: NA
J gene: TRBJ2-3
CDR3 DNA: TGTGCCACCAGCAGGGGACGGACAGGGGGCTTGCTGGAAGATACGCAGTATTTT
CDR3 protein: CATSRGRTGGLLEDTQYF

V gene: TRBV9
D gene: TRBD1
clone size: NA
J gene: TRBJ1-4
CDR3 DNA: TGTGCCAGCAGCGAGACAGGGACAGCAACTAATGAAAAACTGTTTTTT
CDR3 protein: CASSETGTATNEKLFF

V gene: TRBV20-1
D gene: NA
clone size: NA
J gene: TRBJ2-7
CDR3 DNA: TGCAGTGCTAGAGACCCACAGGGAGTGGGCTACGATGAGCAGTACTTC
CDR3 protein: CSARDPQGVGYDEQYF

V gene: TRBV7-9
D gene: NA
clone size: NA
J gene: TRBJ1-1
CDR3 DNA: TGTGCCAGCAGCTTAGGGGCAGGGGTCAACACTGAAGCTTTCTTT
CDR3 protein: CASSLGAGVNTEAFF

V gene: TRBV12-3/TRBV12-4
D gene: NA
clone size: NA
J gene: TRBJ2-3
CDR3 DNA: TGTGCCAGCAACTTGGTCACAGATACGCAGTATTTT
CDR3 protein: CASNLVTDTQYF

V gene: TRBV14
D gene: TRBD2
clone size: NA
J gene: TRBJ2-7
CDR3 DNA: TGTGCCAGCAGCCACAGACTAGCGGGGGGCTACGAGCAGTACTTC
CDR3 protein: CASSHRLAGGYEQYF

V gene: TRBV27
D gene: TRBD1
clone size: NA
J gene: TRBJ1-1
CDR3 DNA: TGTGCCAGCAGCCGATATCGGACAGGGGTCGAAGCTTTCTTT
CDR3 protein: CASSRYRTGVEAFF

V gene: TRBV28
D gene: NA
clone size: NA
J gene: TRBJ2-5
CDR3 DNA: TGTGCCAGCAGTTTGGTCCCGGTCGGACACCAAGAGACCCAGTACTTC
CDR3 protein: CASSLVPVGHQETQYF

V gene: TRBV19
D gene: NA
clone size: NA
J gene: TRBJ2-1
CDR3 DNA: TGTGCCAGTAGTATTACACGGGGCAATGAGCAGTTCTTC
CDR3 protein: CASSITRGNEQFF

V gene: TRBV4-2
D gene: NA
clone size: NA
J gene: TRBJ2-1
CDR3 DNA: TGTGCCAGCAGCCTCCTAAAGGACAATGAGCAGTTCTTC
CDR3 protein: CASSLLKDNEQFF

V gene: TRBV29-1
D gene: NA
clone size: NA
J gene: TRBJ1-2
CDR3 DNA: TGCAGCGTTGATTCCGTAGGAGCCTCTAACTATGGCTACACCTTC
CDR3 protein: CSVDSVGASNYGYTF

V gene: TRBV4-1
D gene: NA
clone size: NA
J gene: TRBJ2-1
CDR3 DNA: TGCGCCAGCAGCCAAGTTCTCTCTGAGCAGTTCTTC
CDR3 protein: CASSQVLSEQFF

V gene: TRBV29-1
D gene: NA
clone size: once
J gene: TRBJ2-1
CDR3 DNA: TGCAGCTGGGGGTGGAATGAGCAGTTCTTC
CDR3 protein: CSWGWNEQFF

V gene: TRBV5-1
D gene: NA
clone size: NA
J gene: TRBJ2-5
CDR3 DNA: TGCGCCAGCAGCTTGGAACTGTTAACGGAGACCCAGTACTTC
CDR3 protein: CASSLELLTETQYF

V gene: TRBV29-1
D gene: TRBD1
clone size: NA
J gene: TRBJ2-7
CDR3 DNA: TGCAGCGTTGAATTGGGGGACAGGGGTCGAACTTACGAGCAGTACTTC
CDR3 protein: CSVELGDRGRTYEQYF

V gene: TRBV27
D gene: TRBD1
clone size: once
J gene: TRBJ2-7
CDR3 DNA: TGTGCCAGCTGGGACAGATACTACGAGCAGTACTTC
CDR3 protein: CASWDRYYEQYF

V gene: TRBV14
D gene: NA
clone size: once
J gene: TRBJ2-4
CDR3 DNA: TGTGCCAGCAGCCAAGCCCGAGGATCATCTCGCATTCAGTACTTC
CDR3 protein: CASSQARGSSRIQYF

V gene: TRBV7-8
D gene: NA
clone size: NA
J gene: TRBJ1-5
CDR3 DNA: TGTGCCAGCAGCTCCGGCGGAGGGGGGAATCAGCCCCAGCATTTT
CDR3 protein: CASSSGGGGNQPQHF

V gene: TRBV7-9
D gene: TRBD1
clone size: NA
J gene: TRBJ2-3
CDR3 DNA: TGTGCCAGCAGTAATTCCCTCACAGGGGAGGATACGCAGTATTTT
CDR3 protein: CASSNSLTGEDTQYF

V gene: TRBV7-9
D gene: NA
clone size: NA
J gene: TRBJ2-3
CDR3 DNA: TGTGCCGGCAGCGGTTCGGGGGCCGGAGATACGCAGTATTTT
CDR3 protein: CAGSGSGAGDTQYF